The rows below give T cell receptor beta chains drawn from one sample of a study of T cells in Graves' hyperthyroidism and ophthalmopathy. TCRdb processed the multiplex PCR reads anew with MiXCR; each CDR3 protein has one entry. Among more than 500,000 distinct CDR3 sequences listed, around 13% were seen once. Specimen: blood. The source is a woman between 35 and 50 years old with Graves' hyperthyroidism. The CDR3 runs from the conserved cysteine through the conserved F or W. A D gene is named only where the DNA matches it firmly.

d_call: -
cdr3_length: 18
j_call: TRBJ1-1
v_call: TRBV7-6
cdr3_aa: CASSLGSTGNQVYTEAFF

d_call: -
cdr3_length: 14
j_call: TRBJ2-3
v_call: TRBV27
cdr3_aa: CASSRQDGLDTQYF

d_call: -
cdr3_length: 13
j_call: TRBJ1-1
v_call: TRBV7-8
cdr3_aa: CAVSRQRSTEAFF

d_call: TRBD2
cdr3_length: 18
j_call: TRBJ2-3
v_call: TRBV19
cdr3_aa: CASSTPRVTSGGTDTQYF

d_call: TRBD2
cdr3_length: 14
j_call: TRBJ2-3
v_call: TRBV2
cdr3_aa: CASSAGTKTDTQYF

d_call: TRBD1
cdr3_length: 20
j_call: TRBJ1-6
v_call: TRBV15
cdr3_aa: CATSRRLGKGAVSYNSPLHF

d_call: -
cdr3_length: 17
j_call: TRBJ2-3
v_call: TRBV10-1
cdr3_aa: CASSGSLRARGTDTQYF

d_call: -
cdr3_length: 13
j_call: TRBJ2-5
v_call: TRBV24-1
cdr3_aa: CATSGVLPETQYF

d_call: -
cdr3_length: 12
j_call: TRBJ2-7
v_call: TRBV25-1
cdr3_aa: CASSESNYEQYF

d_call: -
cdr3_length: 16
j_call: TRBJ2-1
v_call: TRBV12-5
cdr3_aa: CASGLVQAGLYNEQFF

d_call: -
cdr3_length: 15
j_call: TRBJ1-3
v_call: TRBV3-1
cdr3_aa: CASSQELARLNTIYF

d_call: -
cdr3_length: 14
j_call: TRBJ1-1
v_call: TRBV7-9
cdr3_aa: CASSEGNMNTEAFF

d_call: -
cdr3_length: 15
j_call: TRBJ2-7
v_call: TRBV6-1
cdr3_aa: CASRQGTSSSYEQYF

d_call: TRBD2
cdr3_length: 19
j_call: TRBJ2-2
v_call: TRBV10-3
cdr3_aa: CAISESLAGVGGDTGELFF

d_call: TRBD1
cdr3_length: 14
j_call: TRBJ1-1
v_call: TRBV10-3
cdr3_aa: CAISAGRGYTEAFF

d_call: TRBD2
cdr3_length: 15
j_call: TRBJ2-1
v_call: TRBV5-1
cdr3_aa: CASTMGGSQRNEQFF

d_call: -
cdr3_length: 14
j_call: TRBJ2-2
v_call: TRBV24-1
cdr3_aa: CATSGRTNTGELFF

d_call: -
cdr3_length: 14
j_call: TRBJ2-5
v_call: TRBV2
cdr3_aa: CASSEANSQETQYF

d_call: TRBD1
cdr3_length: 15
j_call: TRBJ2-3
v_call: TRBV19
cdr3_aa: CASSMGQLSTDTQYF

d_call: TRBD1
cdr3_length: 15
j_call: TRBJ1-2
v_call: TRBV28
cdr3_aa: CASSFPTGENYGYTF

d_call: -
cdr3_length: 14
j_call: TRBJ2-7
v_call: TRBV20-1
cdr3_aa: CSAPRAVTSYEQYF

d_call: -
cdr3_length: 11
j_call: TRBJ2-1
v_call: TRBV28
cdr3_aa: CASIHYNEQFF

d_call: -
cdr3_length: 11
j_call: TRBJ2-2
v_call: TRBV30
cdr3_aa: CAWSFPGELFF

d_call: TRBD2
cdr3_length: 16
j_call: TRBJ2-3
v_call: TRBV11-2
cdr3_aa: CASSPPGGISTDTQYF

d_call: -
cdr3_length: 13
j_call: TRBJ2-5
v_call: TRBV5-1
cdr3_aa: CASQRDFQETQYF

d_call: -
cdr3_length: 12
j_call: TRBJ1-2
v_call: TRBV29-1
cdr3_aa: CSVYPENYGYTF

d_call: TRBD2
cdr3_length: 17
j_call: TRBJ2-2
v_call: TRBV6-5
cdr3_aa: CASSYSGGGWSTGELFF

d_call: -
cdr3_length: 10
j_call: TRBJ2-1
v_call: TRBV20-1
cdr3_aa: CSAETRKQFF

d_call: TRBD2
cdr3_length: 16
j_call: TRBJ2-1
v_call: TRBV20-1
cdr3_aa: CSANGLAGGRRNEQFF

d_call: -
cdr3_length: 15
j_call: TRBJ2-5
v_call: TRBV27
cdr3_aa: CASKSYGGTEETQYF

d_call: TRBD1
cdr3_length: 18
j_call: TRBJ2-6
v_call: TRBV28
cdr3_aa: CASSTPPGQGYGANVLTF

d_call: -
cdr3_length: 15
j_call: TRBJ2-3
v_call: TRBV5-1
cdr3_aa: CASSPEGLDPDTQYF

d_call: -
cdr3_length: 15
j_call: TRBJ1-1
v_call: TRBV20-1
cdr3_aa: CSAGGSLGGNTEAFF

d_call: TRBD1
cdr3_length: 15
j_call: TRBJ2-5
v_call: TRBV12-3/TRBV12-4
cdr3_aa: CASSLADRAQETQYF

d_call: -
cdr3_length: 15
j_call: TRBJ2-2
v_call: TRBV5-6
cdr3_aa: CASSSLDKNTGELFF

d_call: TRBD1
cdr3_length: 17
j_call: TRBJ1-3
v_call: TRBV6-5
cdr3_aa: CASSYSRQGRSGNTIYF

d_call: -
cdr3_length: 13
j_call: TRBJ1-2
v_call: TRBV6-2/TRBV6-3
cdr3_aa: CASSYGHSFGYTF

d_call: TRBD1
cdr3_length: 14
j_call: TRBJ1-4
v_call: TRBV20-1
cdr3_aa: CSASPRGGNEKLFF

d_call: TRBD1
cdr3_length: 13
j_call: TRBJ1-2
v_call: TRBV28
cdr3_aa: CASSQTGGKGYTF

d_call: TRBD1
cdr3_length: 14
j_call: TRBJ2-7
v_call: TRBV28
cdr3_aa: CASRGTGILYEQYF

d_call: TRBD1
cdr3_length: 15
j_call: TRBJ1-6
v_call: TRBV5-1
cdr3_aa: CASSPRDSDNSPLHF

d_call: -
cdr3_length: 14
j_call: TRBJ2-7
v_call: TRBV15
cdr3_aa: CATSRDKGPNEQYF

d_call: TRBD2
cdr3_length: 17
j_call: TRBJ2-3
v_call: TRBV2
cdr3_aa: CASSEPGTSNIVDTQYF

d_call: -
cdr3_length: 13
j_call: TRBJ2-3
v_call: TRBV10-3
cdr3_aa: CAISDRSTDTQYF

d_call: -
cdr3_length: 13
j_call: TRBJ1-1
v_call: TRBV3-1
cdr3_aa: CASSRGQNTEAFF

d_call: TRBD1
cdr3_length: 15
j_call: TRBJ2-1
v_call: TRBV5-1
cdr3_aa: CASSLSTGAYGEQFF

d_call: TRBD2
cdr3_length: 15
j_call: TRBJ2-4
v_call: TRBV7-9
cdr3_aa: CASSLGTSGENIQYF

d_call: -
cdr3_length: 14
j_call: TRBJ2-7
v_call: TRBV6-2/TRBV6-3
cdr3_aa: CASRTAQSSYEQYF

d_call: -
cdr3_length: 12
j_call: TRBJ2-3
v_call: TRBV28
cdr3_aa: CASSHRRGTQYF

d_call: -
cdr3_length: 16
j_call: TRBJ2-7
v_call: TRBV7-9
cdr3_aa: CASSPPSAGPPHEQYF

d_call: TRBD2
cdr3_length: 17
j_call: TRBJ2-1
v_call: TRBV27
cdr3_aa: CASSLRLAGKGYNEQFF

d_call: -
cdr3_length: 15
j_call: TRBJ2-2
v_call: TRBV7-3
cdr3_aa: CASSLTPQGPGELFF

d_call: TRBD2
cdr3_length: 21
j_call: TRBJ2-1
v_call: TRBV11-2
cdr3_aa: CASSLSNGLAASYYSYNEQFF

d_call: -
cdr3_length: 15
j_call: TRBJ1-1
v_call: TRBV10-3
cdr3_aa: CAISESGGRNTEAFF

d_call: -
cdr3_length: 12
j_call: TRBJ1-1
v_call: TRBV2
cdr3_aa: CASTRGNTEAFF

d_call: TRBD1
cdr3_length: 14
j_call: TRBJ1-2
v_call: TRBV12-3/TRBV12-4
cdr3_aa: CASSLGQGVYGYTF

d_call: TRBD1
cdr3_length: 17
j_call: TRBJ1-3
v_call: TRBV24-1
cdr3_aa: CATSKITRTGGRNTIYF